This T cell receptor (beta chain) was identified in a study of blood T cell repertoires in COVID-19. V shed 7 bases, J shed 1 base, and the junction held 15 bases outside the gene matches. The CDR3 sequence is 18 residues long. Germline CDR1 reads LNHDA; CDR2 reads SQIVND (reference sequence). The assay was immunoSEQ multiplex PCR, and TCRdb's table has in-frame clones only and misses some. The sample has approximately 320,000 clones; 87% are singletons. Which cohort a participant joined came from the clinical history participants gave. The V gene is TRBV19, the J gene TRBJ1-5; 8 bases fit TRBD1. This receptor was obtained from a woman aged 18 to 35 who had recovered from COVID-19. Material: PBMCs or T cells enriched from blood (not recorded which). This chain's CDR3 is CASNILFRGDRSNQPQHF. The CDR3 DNA reads TGTGCCAGTAATATTCTTTTCCGTGGGGACAGGAGCAATCAGCCCCAGCATTTT.